The 20 T cell receptor beta chains reported below all come from one sample, sequenced in a study of blood T cell repertoires in COVID-19. Generated by immunoSEQ multiplex PCR, the TCRdb table keeps only in-frame clones and is missing some. The sample has about 150,000 clones; 76% are singletons. Specimen: peripheral blood. The source is a man aged 55 to 70 with acute or convalescent COVID-19.

This chain links TRBV27 with TRBJ2-7; possible D gene TRBD1, 5 bases. Trimming left V 3 bases short and J 0 bases short, with 9 bases between. Germline CDR1 reads MNHEY; CDR2 reads SMNVEV (reference sequence). The CDR3 contains 14 residues. The CDR3 is CASSFARDSYEQYF. DNA of the CDR3: TGTGCCAGCAGTTTCGCCAGGGACTCCTACGAGCAGTACTTC.

The rearrangement joins TRBV5-1 to TRBJ2-5, with D maybe TRBD1 (6 bases). The CDR3 length is 13 residues. CDR1 and CDR2 from the germline V gene are SGHRS and YFSETQ. V was cut by 4 bases and J by 1 base, with 8 bases left in between. CDR3 coding DNA: TGCGCCAGCAGCGACAGGCGCCAAGAGACCCAGTACTTC. Encoded protein: CASSDRRQETQYF.

The gene calls are TRBV18 and TRBJ1-3; D remains unclear. The length of the CDR3 is 15 residues. Germline V gene sequence: CDR1 KGHSH, CDR2 LQKENI. The germline V and J ends were trimmed by 0 bases and 0 bases, with 6 bases remaining between them. CDR3 residues: CASSPPTFSGNTIYF. CDR3 DNA sequence: TGTGCCAGCTCACCACCGACATTCTCTGGAAACACCATATATTTT.

The V call is TRBV19, the J call TRBJ2-5, with 10 nucleotides matching TRBD2. This CDR3 is built from 16 residues. The V gene end was trimmed by 3 bases and the J gene end by 5 bases; junction bases not matched to a gene: 9. CDR1 is LNHDA and CDR2 is SQIVND in the germline V gene (reference sequence). This CDR3 is CASSIFPSGSRETQYF. The CDR3 region has the DNA TGTGCCAGTAGTATTTTTCCTAGCGGGAGTCGTGAGACCCAGTACTTC.

V is TRBV3-1 (or the pseudogene TRBV3-2) and J is TRBJ2-5, with D perhaps matching TRBD1 (5 bases). The better agreement between TRBJ2-7 and the DNA end casts doubt on the J call. The CDR3 has 15 amino acids. CDR1 is LGHDT, CDR2 YNNKEL, per germline (reference sequence). For the CDR3, the DNA is TGTGCCAGCAGCCAAGAAGGGGTTCTTCCCTACGAGCAGTACTTC. This sequence encodes CASSQEGVLPYEQYF.

The chain is built from TRBV28 and TRBJ2-1; 13 positions agree with TRBD2. This CDR3 is built from 14 residues. V gave up 7 bases and J gave up 12 bases; unmatched junction bases: 9. CDR1 is MDHEN and CDR2 is SYDVKM in the germline V gene. The CDR3 reads CASTPGLAGSGQFF. Here the CDR3 DNA reads TGTGCCAGCACGCCGGGACTAGCGGGAAGTGGGCAGTTCTTC.

The sample holds a few counts of this clone. As DNA, the CDR3 is TGCGCCAGCAGCGCCACAGGTGTCGAGCAGTACTTC. This gives the protein CASSATGVEQYF. This chain links TRBV5-1 with TRBJ2-7, with D perhaps matching TRBD1 (5 bases). Germline-derived CDR1 and CDR2 are SGHRS and YFSETQ. The CDR3 has 12 residues. The V gene lost 4 bases and the J gene lost 6 bases, with 11 bases spanning the gap.

This clone has more than one count but fewer than ten. The chain links TRBV3-1 (or the pseudogene TRBV3-2) to TRBJ1-2, with D unclear. Germline lookup yields CDR1 LGHDT and CDR2 YNNKEL (reference sequence). Trimming removed 4 bases at V and 12 bases at J, with 9 bases between. The CDR3 length is 10 residues. The DNA for the CDR3 is TGTGCCAGCAGCCCCCTAACGCACACCTTC. Translated, it gives CASSPLTHTF.

The chain employs TRBV29-1 and TRBJ1-2; 9 bases agree with TRBD1. The V gene's germline CDR1 is SQVTM and CDR2 ANQGSEA. The ends lost 6 bases at V and 0 bases at J; junction bases unmatched: 5. The CDR3 is 14 residues long. CDR3 protein: CSVGDRGSNYGYTF. The DNA of the CDR3 is TGCAGCGTAGGCGACAGGGGGTCTAACTATGGCTACACCTTC.

The chain joins TRBV18 to TRBJ1-1, with D unclear. The germline V gene encodes CDR1 KGHSH and CDR2 LQKENI. CDR3 length equals 15 residues. The V gene lost 2 bases and the J gene lost 1 base, with 11 bases spanning the gap. In DNA, the CDR3 is TGTGCCAGCTCACCAAGTAACGCGGGGAACACTGAAGCTTTCTTT. Amino acid sequence: CASSPSNAGNTEAFF.

This chain joins TRBV28 and TRBJ2-6, with TRBD2 matching over 8 bases. The junction had 3 bases not matched to a gene; V was cut back by 4 bases and J by 4 bases. This CDR3 spans 15 amino acids. Germline V gene data show CDR1 as MDHEN and CDR2 as SYDVKM. The CDR3 coding sequence is TGTGCCAGCAGTTCTCCGGGAGGGGGGGCCAACGTCCTGACTTTC. Its protein product is CASSSPGGGANVLTF.

The V gene is TRBV5-4, the J gene TRBJ2-5; maybe TRBD1 (5 bases). Germline V CDR1 and CDR2: SGHNT, YYREEE (reference sequence). V shed 4 bases and J shed 1 base, with 11 bases lying between them. The CDR3 loop spans 14 amino acids. Written as DNA, the CDR3 is TGTGCCAGCAGCGGGCGACAGTCCCAAGAGACCCAGTACTTC. It encodes CASSGRQSQETQYF.

The chain combines TRBV11-2 with TRBJ2-7; possible D gene TRBD1, 6 bases. Germline V gives CDR1 SGHAT, CDR2 FQNNGV. This CDR3 spans 13 amino acids. V was cut by 8 bases and J by 0 bases, with 11 bases left in between. CDR3 loop: CASVRDTSYEQYF. The DNA for the CDR3 is TGTGCCAGCGTAAGGGACACCTCCTACGAGCAGTACTTC.

This chain uses TRBV27 with TRBJ1-6; unclear D gene. The V end lost 2 bases, the J end lost 6 bases, and 17 bases lay between the germline ends. Per the germline V gene, CDR1 is MNHEY and CDR2 is SMNVEV (reference sequence). The CDR3 sequence is 17 residues long. In DNA, the CDR3 is TGTGCCAGCAGTTTAAGGATCGGCGGAGATATTAATTCACCCCTCCACTTT. Translated, it gives CASSLRIGGDINSPLHF.

The gene calls are TRBV3-1 (or the pseudogene TRBV3-2) and TRBJ1-2; TRBD1 aligns across 7 bases. The CDR3 covers 14 residues. After removal of 6 bases from V and 2 bases from J, the junction contained 6 bases not matched to a gene. Germline values: CDR1 LGHDT, CDR2 YNNKEL (reference sequence). In DNA form, the CDR3 reads TGTGCCAGCAGGCGACAGGGCTCCAACTATGGCTACACCTTC. Encoded protein: CASRRQGSNYGYTF.

The V call is TRBV4-2, the J call TRBJ2-7; 10 bases are a match to TRBD2. The CDR3 covers 16 residues. After removal of 4 bases from V and 1 base from J, the junction contained 7 bases not matched to a gene. Germline V CDR1 and CDR2: LGHNA, YNFKEQ. The CDR3 bases are TGTGCCAGCAGCCCCGTTTTAGCGGGAGGTTCCTACGAGCAGTACTTC. It yields the protein CASSPVLAGGSYEQYF.

On this clone itself: In the same sample, other DNA sequences code for this CDR3. The CDR3 DNA sequence: TGCGCCAGCAGCCTTAGCGGGGGGAGCACAGATACGCAGTATTTT. It encodes CASSLSGGSTDTQYF. The genes are TRBV5-1 and TRBJ2-3, with 10 bases fitting TRBD2. From germline, CDR1 is SGHRS and CDR2 YFSETQ. After removal of 4 bases from V and 0 bases from J, the junction contained 2 bases not matched to a gene. The CDR3 length is 15 residues.

V and J are TRBV7-3 and TRBJ2-3, with D possibly TRBD2 on 6 matching bases. Deletions cut 5 bases from V and 5 bases from J, with 17 bases between. CDR1 SGHTA and CDR2 FQGTGA come from the germline V gene. The CDR3 totals 15 residues. CDR3 sequence: CASSKVGLAEDTQYF. Written as DNA, the CDR3 is TGTGCCAGCAGCAAAGTGGGATTAGCGGAAGATACGCAGTATTTT.

This clone was seen just once. The chain has TRBV10-3 and TRBJ2-5; maybe TRBD1 (6 bases). The CDR3 runs 14 residues. The ends were cut back, 6 bases at V and 0 bases at J, with 11 bases in the middle. Germline assignment: CDR1 ENHRY and CDR2 SYGVKD. CDR3 amino acids: CAISADSDQETQYF. The CDR3 DNA is TGTGCCATCAGCGCGGACAGCGACCAAGAGACCCAGTACTTC.

J is TRBJ2-7 and V is TRBV7-3; no definite D call. The CDR3 covers 14 residues. The germline V gene encodes CDR1 SGHTA and CDR2 FQGTGA. V was pared by 5 bases and J by 2 bases, with 13 bases between. CDR3 sequence (DNA): TGTGCCAGCAGCCCCTACTTGCGGCCCTACGAGCAGTACTTC. Its translation: CASSPYLRPYEQYF.